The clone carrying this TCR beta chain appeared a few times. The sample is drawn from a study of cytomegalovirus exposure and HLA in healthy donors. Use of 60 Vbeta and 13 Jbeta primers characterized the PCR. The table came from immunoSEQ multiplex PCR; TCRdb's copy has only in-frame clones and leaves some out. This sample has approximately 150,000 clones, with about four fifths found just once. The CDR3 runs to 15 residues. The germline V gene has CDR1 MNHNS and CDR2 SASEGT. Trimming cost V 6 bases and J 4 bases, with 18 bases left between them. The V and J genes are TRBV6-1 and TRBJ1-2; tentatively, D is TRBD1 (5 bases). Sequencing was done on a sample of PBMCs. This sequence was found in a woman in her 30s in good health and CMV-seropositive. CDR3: CASRSGLRDFYGYTF. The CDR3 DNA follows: TGTGCCAGCAGATCAGGGTTGCGGGACTTCTATGGCTACACCTTC.